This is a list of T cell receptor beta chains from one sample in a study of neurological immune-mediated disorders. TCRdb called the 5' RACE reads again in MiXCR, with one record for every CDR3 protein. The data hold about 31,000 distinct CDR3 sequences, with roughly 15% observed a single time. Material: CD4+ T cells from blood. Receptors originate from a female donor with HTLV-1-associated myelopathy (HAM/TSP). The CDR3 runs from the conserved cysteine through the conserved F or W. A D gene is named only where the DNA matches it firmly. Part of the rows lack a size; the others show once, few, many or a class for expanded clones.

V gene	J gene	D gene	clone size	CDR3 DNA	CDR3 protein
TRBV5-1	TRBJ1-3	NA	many	TGCGCCAGCAGCCCAAGGGAATCGGGAAACACCATATATTTT	CASSPRESGNTIYF
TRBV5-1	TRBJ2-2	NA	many	TGCGCCAGCAGCGCATATAGAGGCACCGGGGAGCTGTTTTTT	CASSAYRGTGELFF
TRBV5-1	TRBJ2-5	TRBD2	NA	TGCGCCAGCAGCTTGGCCGGAGGAGGGGAGGGGACCCAGTACTTC	CASSLAGGGEGTQYF
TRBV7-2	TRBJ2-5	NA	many	TGTGCCAGCAGCTTAGCCGTGGCAGAGACCCAGTACTTC	CASSLAVAETQYF
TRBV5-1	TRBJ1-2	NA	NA	TGCGCTAGCAGCCCCGACGACAGGAGCTGCTACATCTTC	CASSPDDRSCYIF
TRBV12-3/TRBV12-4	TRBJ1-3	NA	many	TGTGCCAGCAGTTTGGGGGGCACTGGAAACACCATATATTTT	CASSLGGTGNTIYF
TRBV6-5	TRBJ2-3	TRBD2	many	TGTGCCAGCAGTTACGCCCGGGGGAGGGCAGATACGCAGTATTTT	CASSYARGRADTQYF
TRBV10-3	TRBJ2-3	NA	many	TGTGCCATCAGCGCTAATCCGGGACCCGGGGGCACAGATACGCAGTATTTT	CAISANPGPGGTDTQYF
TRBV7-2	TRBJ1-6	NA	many	TGTGCCAGCAGCTTAATGCGTAATTCACCCCTCCACTTT	CASSLMRNSPLHF
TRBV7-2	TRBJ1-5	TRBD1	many	TGTGCCAGCAGCTTAGCGGGGACAGGAGCCAATCAGCCCCAGCATTTT	CASSLAGTGANQPQHF
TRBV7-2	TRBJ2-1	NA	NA	TGTGCCAGCTTCGCAGGGACCAATGAGCAGTTCTTC	CASFAGTNEQFF
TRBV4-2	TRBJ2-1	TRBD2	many	TGTGCCAGCAGCCAAGATGTGGCGGGAGTAGGCAATGAGCAGTTCTTC	CASSQDVAGVGNEQFF
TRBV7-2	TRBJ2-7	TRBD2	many	TGTGCCAGCAGCCCGACGACTAGCGGCGGCGACGAGCAGTACTTC	CASSPTTSGGDEQYF
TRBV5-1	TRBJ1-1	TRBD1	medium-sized	TGCGCCAGCACAAGCAGGGGGTTGAACACTGAAGCTTTCTTT	CASTSRGLNTEAFF
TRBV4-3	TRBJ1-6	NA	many	TGCGCCAGCAGCCCCGCCAGGCCAGGGGCACCCCTCCACTTT	CASSPARPGAPLHF
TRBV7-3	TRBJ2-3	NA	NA	NA	CASSFYICSASTSVSLVSTDTQYF
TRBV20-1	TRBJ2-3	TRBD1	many	TGCAGTGCTAGACAGGGGGCAAGCACAGATACGCAGTATTTT	CSARQGASTDTQYF
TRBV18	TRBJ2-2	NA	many	TGTGCCAGCTCACCGCTTCTTCGCACTGCGAACACCGGGGAGCTGTTTTTT	CASSPLLRTANTGELFF
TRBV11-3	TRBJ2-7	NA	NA	TGTGCCAGCATTCAGGACAGATCTTCTACGAAGCAGTACTTC	CASIQDRSSTKQYF
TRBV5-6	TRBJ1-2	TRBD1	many	TGTGCCAGCAGCTTTTTCCGGGACAGCTATGGCTACACCTTC	CASSFFRDSYGYTF
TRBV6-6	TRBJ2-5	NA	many	TGTGCCAGCAGTAGGAGTGGCAGGCAAGAGACCCAGTACTTC	CASSRSGRQETQYF
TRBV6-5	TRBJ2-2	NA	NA	TGTGCCAGCAGTTACCGTCTTAACACTGCGCAGGGGACCCCGAACAACTGGGAGCTGTTTTTT	CASSYRLNTAQGTPNNWELFF
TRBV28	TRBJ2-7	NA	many	TGTGCCAGCAGTTTGGGGGGGACACGCCGGGAGGAGCAGTACTTC	CASSLGGTRREEQYF
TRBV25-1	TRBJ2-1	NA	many	TGTGCCAGCAGTGGAGGGGGGAGTGGGTACAATGAGCAGTTCTTC	CASSGGGSGYNEQFF